The entry below gives a single T cell receptor beta chain sequence along with its context. Its antigen is as yet unknown. CDR1 and CDR2 from the germline V gene are SEHNR and FQNEAQ (reference sequence). The CDR3 is 15 amino acids. The sample comes from a study of CXCR3-negative and CXCR3-positive naive CD8 T cells. Whole-study results and caveats: CXCR3-positive naive cells had more hydrophobic TRB CDR3s than CXCR3-negative naive cells. Both of the naive subsets showed about the same high diversity, but memory CD8+ cells had much less.

The libraries of TRB cDNA were constructed through 5' RACE using UMI labels. TCRdb reprocessed the 5' RACE reads and stores each CDR3 protein as one record, lacking DNA. The sample has 38,000 or so distinct CDR3 sequences. The sequenced material came from naive CXCR3- CD8+ T cells from blood. The subset here: CD45RO-CCR7+CD27+CD95- naive CD8+ T cells lacking CXCR3 (TNR3-). This TCR came from a human donor in good health. Some clones in this sample may be carry-over from other donors' samples. V usage is TRBV7-9 and J usage is TRBJ2-7. CDR3 residues: CASSSIHNRHYEQYF.